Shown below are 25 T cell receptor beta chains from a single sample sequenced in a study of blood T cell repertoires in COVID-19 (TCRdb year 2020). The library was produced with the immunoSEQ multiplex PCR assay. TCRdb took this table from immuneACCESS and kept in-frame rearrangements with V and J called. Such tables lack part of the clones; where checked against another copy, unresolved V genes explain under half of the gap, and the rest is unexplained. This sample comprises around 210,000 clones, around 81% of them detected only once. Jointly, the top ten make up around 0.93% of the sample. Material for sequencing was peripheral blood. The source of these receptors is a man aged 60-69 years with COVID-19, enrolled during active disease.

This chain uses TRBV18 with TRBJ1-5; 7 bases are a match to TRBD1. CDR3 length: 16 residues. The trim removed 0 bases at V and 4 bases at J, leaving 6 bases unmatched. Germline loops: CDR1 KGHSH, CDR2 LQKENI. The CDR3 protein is CASSPPLSGGNQPQHF. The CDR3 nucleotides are TGTGCCAGCTCACCACCTCTTTCAGGGGGGAATCAGCCCCAGCATTTT.

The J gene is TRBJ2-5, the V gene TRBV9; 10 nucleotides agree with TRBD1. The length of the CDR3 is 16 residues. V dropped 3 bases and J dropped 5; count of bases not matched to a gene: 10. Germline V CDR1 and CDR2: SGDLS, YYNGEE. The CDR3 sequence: CASSAALDRGRETQYF. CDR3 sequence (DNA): TGTGCCAGCAGCGCGGCACTGGACAGGGGGAGGGAGACCCAGTACTTC.

The CDR3 DNA is TGTGCCAGCAGCCCGACGGGACAGGGGGCCGCAGCTAACTATGGCTACACCTTC. Translating it yields CASSPTGQGAAANYGYTF. J is TRBJ1-2 and V is TRBV7-9, with 12 nucleotides matching TRBD1. With V trimmed by 5 bases and J by 0 bases, 10 bases remained unmatched. CDR1 SEHNR and CDR2 FQNEAQ come from the germline V gene (reference sequence). The CDR3 is made up of 18 amino acids.

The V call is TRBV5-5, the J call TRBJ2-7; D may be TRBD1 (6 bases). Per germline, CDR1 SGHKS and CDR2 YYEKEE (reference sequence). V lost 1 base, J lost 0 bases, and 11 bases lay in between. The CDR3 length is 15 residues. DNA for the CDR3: TGTGCCAGCAGCTTGTCGAGGACAGCCTCCTACGAGCAGTACTTC. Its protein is CASSLSRTASYEQYF.

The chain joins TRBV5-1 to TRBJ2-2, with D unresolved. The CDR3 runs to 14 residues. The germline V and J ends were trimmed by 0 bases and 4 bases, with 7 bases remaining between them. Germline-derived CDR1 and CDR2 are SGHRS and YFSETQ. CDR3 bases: TGCGCCAGCAGCTTGGGACACCCCACCGGGGAGCTGTTTTTT. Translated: CASSLGHPTGELFF.

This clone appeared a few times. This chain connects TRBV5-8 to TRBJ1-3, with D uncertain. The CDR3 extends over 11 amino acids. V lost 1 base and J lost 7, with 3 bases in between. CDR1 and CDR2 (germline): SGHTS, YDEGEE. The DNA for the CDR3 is TGTGCCAGCAGCTTGTATAACACCATATATTTT. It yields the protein CASSLYNTIYF. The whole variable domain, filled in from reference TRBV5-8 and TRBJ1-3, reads EAGVTQSPTHLIKTRGQQATLRCSPISGHTSVYWYQQALGLGLQFLLWYDEGEERNRGNFPPRFSGRQFPNYSSELNVNALELEDSALYLCASSLYNTIYFGEGSWLTVV.

The chain's CDR3 is CAISVQGWETQYF. CDR3 nucleotides: TGTGCCATCAGTGTACAGGGGTGGGAGACCCAGTACTTC. This chain links TRBV10-3 with TRBJ2-5, with 7 bases that match TRBD1. Trimming took 4 bases from V and 5 from J; bases not matched to a gene: 4. The germline V gene has CDR1 ENHRY and CDR2 SYGVKD. The CDR3 loop spans 13 amino acids.

This chain's CDR3 is CASNLQGLNEKLFF. DNA of the CDR3: TGTGCCAGCAACCTACAGGGGCTTAATGAAAAACTGTTTTTT. This chain connects TRBV19 to TRBJ1-4, with 7 bases aligning to TRBD1. Germline V lookup: CDR1 LNHDA, CDR2 SQIVND (reference sequence). The CDR3 covers 14 residues. With 9 bases clipped from V and 4 bases from J, the junction kept 8 bases outside the gene matches. Full variable domain (remainder filled in from reference TRBV19 and TRBJ1-4): DGGITQSPKYLFRKEGQNVTLSCEQNLNHDAMYWYRQDPGQGLRLIYYSQIVNDFQKGDIAEGYSVSREKKESFPLTVTSAQKNPTAFYLCASNLQGLNEKLFFGSGTQLSVL.

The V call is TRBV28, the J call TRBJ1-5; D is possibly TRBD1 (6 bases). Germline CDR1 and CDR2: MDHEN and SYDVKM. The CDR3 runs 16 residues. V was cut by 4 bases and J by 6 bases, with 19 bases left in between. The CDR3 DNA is TGTGCCAGCAGTTCTCCTGACTTCCACAGGGTTCAGCCCCAGCATTTT. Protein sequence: CASSSPDFHRVQPQHF.

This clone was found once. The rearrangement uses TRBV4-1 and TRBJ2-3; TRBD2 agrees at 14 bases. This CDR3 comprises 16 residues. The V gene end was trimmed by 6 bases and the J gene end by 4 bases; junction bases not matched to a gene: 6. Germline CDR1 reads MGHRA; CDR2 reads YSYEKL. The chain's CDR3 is CASSPGLAGGADTQYF. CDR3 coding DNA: TGCGCCAGCAGTCCCGGACTAGCGGGAGGTGCAGATACGCAGTATTTT.

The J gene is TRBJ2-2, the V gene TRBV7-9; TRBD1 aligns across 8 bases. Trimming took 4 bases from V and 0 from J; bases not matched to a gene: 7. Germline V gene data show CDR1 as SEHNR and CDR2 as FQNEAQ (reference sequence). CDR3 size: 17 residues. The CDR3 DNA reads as TGTGCCAGCAGCTCACGGACAGGGTTGACGAACACCGGGGAGCTGTTTTTT. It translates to CASSSRTGLTNTGELFF.

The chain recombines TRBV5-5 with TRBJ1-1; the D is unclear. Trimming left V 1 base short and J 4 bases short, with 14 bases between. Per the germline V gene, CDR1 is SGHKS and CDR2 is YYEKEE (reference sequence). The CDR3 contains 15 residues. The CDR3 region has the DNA TGTGCCAGCAGCTTGTTGGTCACGGAGGGCACTGAAGCTTTCTTT. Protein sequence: CASSLLVTEGTEAFF.

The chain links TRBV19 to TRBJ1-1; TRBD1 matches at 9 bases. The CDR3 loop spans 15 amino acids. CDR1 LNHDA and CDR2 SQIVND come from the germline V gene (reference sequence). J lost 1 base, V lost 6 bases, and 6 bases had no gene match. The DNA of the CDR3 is TGTGCCAGTAGAACACAGGGGGCTGGGAACACTGAAGCTTTCTTT. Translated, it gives CASRTQGAGNTEAFF.

The chain's CDR3 is CASGRDYSNQPQHF. CDR3 sequence (DNA): TGTGCCAGCGGCCGCGACTATAGCAATCAGCCCCAGCATTTT. The chain carries TRBV7-7 and TRBJ1-5, with D hard to call. The CDR3 spans 14 residues. The V and J ends lost 8 bases and 0 bases respectively, with 11 bases between them. In germline, CDR1 is SSHAT, CDR2 FNYEAQ (reference sequence).

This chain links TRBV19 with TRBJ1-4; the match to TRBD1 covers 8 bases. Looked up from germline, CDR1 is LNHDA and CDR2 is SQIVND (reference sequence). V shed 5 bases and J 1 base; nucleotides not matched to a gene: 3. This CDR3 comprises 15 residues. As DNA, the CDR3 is TGTGCCAGTAGTGCCGGACAGGGAACTAATGAAAAACTGTTTTTT. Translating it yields CASSAGQGTNEKLFF.

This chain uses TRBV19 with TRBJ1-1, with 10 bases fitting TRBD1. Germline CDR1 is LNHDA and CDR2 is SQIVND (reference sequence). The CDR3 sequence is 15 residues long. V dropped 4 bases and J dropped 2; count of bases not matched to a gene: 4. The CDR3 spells CASSTRDRGNTEAFF. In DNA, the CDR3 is TGTGCCAGTAGTACCCGGGACAGGGGTAACACTGAAGCTTTCTTT.

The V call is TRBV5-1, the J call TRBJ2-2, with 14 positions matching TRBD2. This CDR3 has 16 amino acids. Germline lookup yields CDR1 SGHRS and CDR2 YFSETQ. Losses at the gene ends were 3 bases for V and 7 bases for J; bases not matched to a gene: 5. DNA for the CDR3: TGCGCCAGCAGCTGGGGACTAGCGGGAGTGGACGGGGAGCTGTTTTTT. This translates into CASSWGLAGVDGELFF.

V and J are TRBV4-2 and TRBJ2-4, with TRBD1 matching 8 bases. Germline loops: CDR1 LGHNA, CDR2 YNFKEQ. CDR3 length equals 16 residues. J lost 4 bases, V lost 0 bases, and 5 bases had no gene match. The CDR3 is CASSQDIRTGKNIQYF. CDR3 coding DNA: TGTGCCAGCAGCCAAGATATCCGGACAGGGAAAAACATTCAGTACTTC.

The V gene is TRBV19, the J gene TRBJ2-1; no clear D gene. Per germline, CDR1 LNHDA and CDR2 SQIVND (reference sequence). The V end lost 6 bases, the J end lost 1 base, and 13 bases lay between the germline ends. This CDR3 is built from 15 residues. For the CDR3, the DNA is TGTGCCAGTAGATCCCTTAGCTATTCCTACAATGAGCAGTTCTTC. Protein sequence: CASRSLSYSYNEQFF.

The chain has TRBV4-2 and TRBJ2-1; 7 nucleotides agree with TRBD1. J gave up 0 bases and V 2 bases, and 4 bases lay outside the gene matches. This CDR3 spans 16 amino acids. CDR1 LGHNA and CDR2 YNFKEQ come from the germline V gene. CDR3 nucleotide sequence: TGTGCCAGCAGCCAATACAGGGGAAGCTCCTACAATGAGCAGTTCTTC. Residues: CASSQYRGSSYNEQFF.

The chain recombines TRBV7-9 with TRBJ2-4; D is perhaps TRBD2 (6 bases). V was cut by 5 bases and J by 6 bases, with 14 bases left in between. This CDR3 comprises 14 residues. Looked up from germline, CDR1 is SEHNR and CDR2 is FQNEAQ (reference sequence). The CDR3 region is CASSPDRDLNIQYF. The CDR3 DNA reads TGTGCCAGCAGCCCCGACCGGGACTTAAACATTCAGTACTTC.

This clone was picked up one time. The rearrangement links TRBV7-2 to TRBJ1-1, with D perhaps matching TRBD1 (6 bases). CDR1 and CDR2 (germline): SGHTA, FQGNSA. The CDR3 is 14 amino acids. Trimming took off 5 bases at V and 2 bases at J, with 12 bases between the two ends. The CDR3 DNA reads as TGTGCCAGCAGCCAGGGGAGTACAAACACTGAAGCTTTCTTT. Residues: CASSQGSTNTEAFF.

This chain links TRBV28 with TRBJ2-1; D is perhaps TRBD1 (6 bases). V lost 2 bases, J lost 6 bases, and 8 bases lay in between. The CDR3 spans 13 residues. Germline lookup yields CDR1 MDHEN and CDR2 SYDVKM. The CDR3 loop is CASSLGTLNEQFF. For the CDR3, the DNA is TGTGCCAGCAGTTTAGGGACACTCAATGAGCAGTTCTTC.

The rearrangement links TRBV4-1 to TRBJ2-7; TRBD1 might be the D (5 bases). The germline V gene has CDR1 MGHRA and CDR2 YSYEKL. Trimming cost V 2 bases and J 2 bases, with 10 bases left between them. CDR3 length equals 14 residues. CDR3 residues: CASSQNQGPYEQYF. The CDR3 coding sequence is TGCGCCAGCAGCCAAAATCAGGGCCCCTACGAGCAGTACTTC.

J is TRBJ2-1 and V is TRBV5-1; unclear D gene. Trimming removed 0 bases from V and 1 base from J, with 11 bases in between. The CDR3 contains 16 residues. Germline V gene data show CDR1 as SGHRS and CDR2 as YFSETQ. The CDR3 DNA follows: TGCGCCAGCAGCTTGGGTTTCTCCCGGTCCTACAATGAGCAGTTCTTC. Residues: CASSLGFSRSYNEQFF.